The T cell receptor (beta chain) under discussion was sequenced for a study of regulatory T cells in long-lasting Graves disease. Trimming left V 1 base short and J 0 bases short, with 5 bases between. Per germline, CDR1 SGHRS and CDR2 YFSETQ. This CDR3 has 15 residues. Combining iRepertoire HTBI primers with Arm-PCR of CDR3 regions, the authors built TCR beta libraries. TCRdb recomputed calls from the multiplex PCR reads with MiXCR, one row per CDR3 protein. The repertoire holds more than 350,000 distinct CDR3 sequences, with under 15% as singletons. Time point: newly diagnosed GD, antithyroid drugs for less than 3 months. After RNA was extracted from PBMCs, the TCR library was made from it. These data also featured in a second study, about T cells in Graves' hyperthyroidism and ophthalmopathy. This second report adds: TCR CDR3 regions were first amplified by RT-PCR with HTBI primers.

The gene calls are TRBV5-1 and TRBJ2-6; D is uncertain. Sequenced material: peripheral blood mononuclear cells (PBMCs), taken at new diagnosis, from a patient treated with antithyroid drugs. This receptor was identified in a woman aged 25 to 39 with Graves disease. The CDR3 loop reads CASSLTLSGANVLTF. The CDR3 nucleotides read TGCGCCAGCAGCTTGACACTCTCTGGGGCCAACGTCCTGACTTTC.